A single sample is the source of the 25 T cell receptor beta chains below, sequenced in a study of OX40 agonist ivuxolimab in advanced cancers. TCRdb's copy holds only in-frame clones and misses some; the assay was immunoSEQ multiplex PCR. The sample records about 60,000 clones, 87% being singletons. Specimen: CD4+ or CD8+ T cells sorted from blood, collected in a trial of the OX40 agonist ivuxolimab. All receptors derive from an adult with an advanced solid tumor such as melanoma, head and neck, liver or kidney cancer.

The chain joins TRBV6-5 to TRBJ2-7; 11 bases map to TRBD1. The length of the CDR3 is 14 residues. J gave up 4 bases and V 5 bases, and 4 bases lay outside the gene matches. Germline V gene data show CDR1 as MNHEY and CDR2 as SVGAGI. The CDR3 loop reads CASSEGTGGYEQYF. CDR3 nucleotide sequence: TGTGCCAGCAGTGAAGGGACAGGGGGTTACGAGCAGTACTTC.

The chain uses TRBV6-1 and TRBJ2-7; D assignment may be TRBD1 or TRBD2 (5 bases each). Germline values: CDR1 MNHNS, CDR2 SASEGT. This CDR3 has 14 amino acids. Trimming cost V 6 bases and J 6 bases, with 18 bases left between them. In DNA form, the CDR3 reads TGTGCCAGCAGAGGGACCACTGGACCTCTCGAGCAGTACTTC. It specifies CASRGTTGPLEQYF.

This clone was seen a handful of times. The J gene is TRBJ2-5, the V gene TRBV5-1; D is perhaps TRBD1 or TRBD2 (5 bases each). The CDR3 runs 15 residues. The germline CDR1 and CDR2 sequences are SGHRS and YFSETQ. Trimming cost V 4 bases and J 2 bases, with 15 bases left between them. The CDR3 region is CASSLTGARQETQYF. The CDR3 region has the DNA TGCGCCAGCAGCCTTACCGGGGCGAGGCAAGAGACCCAGTACTTC.

A few counts support this clone. The chain links TRBV6-4 to TRBJ2-6; 12 bases match TRBD1. This CDR3 is built from 17 residues. CDR1 and CDR2 from the germline V gene are MRHNA and SNTAGT. Trimming removed 2 bases from V and 2 bases from J; junction bases left unmatched: 1. CDR3 sequence (DNA): TGTGCCAGCAGTGACGGGACAGGGGGCGCTGGGGCCAACGTCCTGACTTTC. Translated, it gives CASSDGTGGAGANVLTF.

The rearrangement joins TRBV27 to TRBJ2-1; the match to TRBD2 covers 9 bases. Germline values: CDR1 MNHEY, CDR2 SMNVEV (reference sequence). With 6 bases clipped from V and 0 bases from J, the junction kept 3 bases outside the gene matches. This CDR3 region has 15 residues. The CDR3 DNA sequence: TGTGCCAGCAGCCTTAGCGGGAGCTCCTACAATGAGCAGTTCTTC. Amino acids: CASSLSGSSYNEQFF.

The chain is built from TRBV28 and TRBJ2-5, with D perhaps TRBD1 (6 bases). V was shortened by 10 bases and J by 1 base, with 13 bases between the two germline ends. The CDR3 loop spans 13 amino acids. Germline CDR1 MDHEN, CDR2 SYDVKM. The CDR3 DNA reads TGTGCCACCAATAGGGGGATCCAAGAGACCCAGTACTTC. Translation: CATNRGIQETQYF. Complete variable domain (other parts from reference TRBV28 and TRBJ2-5): DVKVTQSSRYLVKRTGEKVFLECVQDMDHENMFWYRQDPGLGLRLIYFSYDVKMKEKGDIPEGYSVSREKKERFSLILESASTNQTSMYLCATNRGIQETQYFGPGTRLLVL.

This clone was counted a few times. The CDR3 DNA is TGTGCCAGCAGAGAGACAGACTCTAGGGGCTACACCTTC. Amino acid sequence: CASRETDSRGYTF. The chain couples TRBV2 to TRBJ1-2; perhaps TRBD1 as D (5 bases). The CDR3 length is 13 residues. Trimming cost V 6 bases and J 8 bases, with 16 bases left between them. Germline lookup yields CDR1 SNHLY and CDR2 FYNNEI.

The chain is built from TRBV11-3 and TRBJ2-1, with a possible D match to TRBD2 (6 bases). The CDR3 contains 14 residues. Germline V gives CDR1 SGHNT, CDR2 YENEEA. The ends were cut back, 2 bases at V and 6 bases at J, with 11 bases in the middle. CDR3 nucleotide sequence: TGTGCCAGCAGCTTATCTCGCGGGGCCAATGAGCAGTTCTTC. Amino acid sequence: CASSLSRGANEQFF.

This chain links TRBV4-1 with TRBJ2-1; D is perhaps TRBD1 or TRBD2 (5 bases each). Trimming left V 5 bases short and J 3 bases short, with 14 bases between. Germline V gene lookup returns CDR1 MGHRA and CDR2 YSYEKL. The CDR3 loop spans 15 amino acids. CDR3 DNA: TGCGCCAGCAGCGGAGGAGACAGCTTCTACAATGAGCAGTTCTTC. Amino acid sequence: CASSGGDSFYNEQFF.

The chain recombines TRBV6-5 with TRBJ1-3; D is undetermined. CDR1 and CDR2 (germline): MNHEY, SVGAGI. The CDR3 loop spans 16 amino acids. V was cut by 2 bases and J by 0 bases, with 11 bases left in between. The CDR3 DNA sequence: TGTGCCAGCAGTTACCTCCAGATGAGCTCTGGAAACACCATATATTTT. Encoded protein: CASSYLQMSSGNTIYF.

The chain employs TRBV19 and TRBJ2-1, with D possibly TRBD2 on 6 matching bases. In germline, CDR1 is LNHDA, CDR2 SQIVND (reference sequence). The CDR3 is made up of 18 amino acids. The V gene lost 1 base and the J gene lost 1 base, with 17 bases spanning the gap. CDR3 sequence (DNA): TGTGCCAGTAGTATAGCCCTCCTAGCGAGAAGTTCCTACAATGAGCAGTTCTTC. This codes for CASSIALLARSSYNEQFF.

The V gene is TRBV18, the J gene TRBJ2-3; D is possibly TRBD2 (5 bases). Germline assignment: CDR1 KGHSH and CDR2 LQKENI. This CDR3 comprises 16 residues. With 2 bases removed from V and 1 base from J, the gap between germline ends came to 13 bases. The CDR3 is CASSPYGGSGTDTQYF. The CDR3 region has the DNA TGTGCCAGCTCACCATATGGAGGTAGCGGCACAGATACGCAGTATTTT.

This chain links TRBV28 with TRBJ2-1, with 14 bases lining up with TRBD2. This CDR3 region has 18 residues. Germline V gene data show CDR1 as MDHEN and CDR2 as SYDVKM. The V gene end was trimmed by 4 bases and the J gene end by 3 bases; junction bases not matched to a gene: 8. CDR3 loop: CASSSRLAGGPDYNEQFF. CDR3 nucleotides: TGTGCCAGCAGTTCGAGACTAGCGGGAGGGCCAGACTACAATGAGCAGTTCTTC. Full variable domain (missing parts from reference TRBV28 and TRBJ2-1): DVKVTQSSRYLVKRTGEKVFLECVQDMDHENMFWYRQDPGLGLRLIYFSYDVKMKEKGDIPEGYSVSREKKERFSLILESASTNQTSMYLCASSSRLAGGPDYNEQFFGPGTRLTVL.

The rearrangement joins TRBV11-3 to TRBJ2-7; a weak D match, TRBD1 (6 bases). This CDR3 comprises 14 residues. The germline V and J ends were trimmed by 1 base and 4 bases, with 11 bases remaining between them. Looked up from germline, CDR1 is SGHNT and CDR2 is YENEEA. The CDR3 spells CASSLASQGYEQYF. The CDR3 DNA follows: TGTGCCAGCAGCTTAGCCTCTCAGGGGTACGAGCAGTACTTC.

This clone was counted a few times. The CDR3: CASSLRLAELYNEQFF. CDR3 nucleotides: TGTGCCAGCAGTCTCCGACTAGCGGAGCTATACAATGAGCAGTTCTTC. V and J are TRBV28 and TRBJ2-1; TRBD2 matches at 9 bases. CDR1 is MDHEN, CDR2 SYDVKM, per germline. The J segment lost 4 bases and the V segment lost 5 bases, leaving 9 bases of the junction unmatched. The length of the CDR3 is 16 residues.

The chain recombines TRBV11-2 with TRBJ2-2; 11 bases are shared with TRBD2. The CDR3 sequence is 17 residues long. Trimming at V came to 3 bases and at J to 3 bases, leaving 6 bases not matched to a gene. Germline CDR1 is SGHAT and CDR2 is FQNNGV. The CDR3 region is CASSLGLAGGYTGELFF. CDR3 in DNA: TGTGCCAGCAGCTTGGGTCTAGCGGGAGGCTACACCGGGGAGCTGTTTTTT.

This chain uses TRBV11-2 with TRBJ2-1; possibly TRBD2 for D (5 bases). The CDR3 sequence is 13 residues long. Looked up from germline, CDR1 is SGHAT and CDR2 is FQNNGV. V was shortened by 8 bases and J by 7 bases, with 15 bases between the two germline ends. CDR3 amino acids: CASELRRRNEQFF. As DNA, the CDR3 is TGTGCCAGCGAACTACGGAGGAGAAATGAGCAGTTCTTC. Complete variable domain (other parts from reference TRBV11-2 and TRBJ2-1): EAGVAQSPRYKIIEKRQSVAFWCNPISGHATLYWYQQILGQGPKLLIQFQNNGVVDDSQLPKDRFSAERLKGVDSTLKIQPAKLEDSAVYLCASELRRRNEQFFGPGTRLTVL.

This clone showed up just once. This chain links TRBV6-5 with TRBJ1-3, with D perhaps TRBD1 (5 bases). V was clipped by 2 bases and J by 2 bases, with 7 bases between them. This CDR3 is 14 amino acids long. Germline CDR1 MNHEY, CDR2 SVGAGI. CDR3 bases: TGTGCCAGCAGTTACCTAGGGGCTGGAAACACCATATATTTT. Translated, it gives CASSYLGAGNTIYF.

The chain recombines TRBV28 with TRBJ2-7, with D perhaps TRBD1 (6 bases). CDR1 is MDHEN and CDR2 is SYDVKM in the germline V gene. V lost 6 bases and J lost 5, with 17 bases in between. The CDR3 runs 14 residues. This CDR3 is CASSQYRASNEQYF. In DNA, the CDR3 is TGTGCCAGCAGCCAATACAGGGCGTCCAACGAGCAGTACTTC.

The V and J genes are TRBV6-1 and TRBJ2-7; tentatively, D is TRBD2 (5 bases). In germline, CDR1 is MNHNS, CDR2 SASEGT. V was pared by 0 bases and J by 0 bases, with 9 bases between. The CDR3 is 15 amino acids. The CDR3 loop reads CASSEARASSYEQYF. The CDR3 nucleotides are TGTGCCAGCAGTGAAGCGAGGGCAAGCTCCTACGAGCAGTACTTC.

The V call is TRBV7-9, the J call TRBJ2-5; no definite D call. Deletions cut 2 bases from V and 2 bases from J, with 9 bases between. The CDR3 spans 14 residues. Germline V gene lookup returns CDR1 SEHNR and CDR2 FQNEAQ (reference sequence). This chain's CDR3 is CASSLKADQETQYF. The CDR3 DNA sequence: TGTGCCAGCAGCTTAAAGGCAGATCAAGAGACCCAGTACTTC.

The rearrangement uses TRBV6-6 and TRBJ2-7; D is undetermined. Germline lookup yields CDR1 MNHNY and CDR2 SVGAGI (reference sequence). The CDR3 contains 13 residues. V was cut by 7 bases and J by 3 bases, with 13 bases left in between. CDR3 amino acids: CASTSNGNYEQYF. The CDR3 DNA is TGTGCCAGCACAAGTAATGGGAACTACGAGCAGTACTTC.

The V call is TRBV30, the J call TRBJ2-2; D is possibly TRBD1 (6 bases). The CDR3 runs to 16 residues. The V gene lost 0 bases and the J gene lost 1 base, with 12 bases spanning the gap. Germline V gene sequence: CDR1 GTSNPN, CDR2 SVGIG (reference sequence). The CDR3 region is CAWSVWQGMNTGELFF. The CDR3 coding sequence is TGTGCCTGGAGTGTTTGGCAGGGGATGAACACCGGGGAGCTGTTTTTT.

The chain is built from TRBV28 and TRBJ1-1; 7 bases line up with TRBD1. Per germline, CDR1 MDHEN and CDR2 SYDVKM. The length of the CDR3 is 15 residues. The V and J ends lost 6 bases and 6 bases, in that order; junction bases with no gene match: 13. Here the CDR3 reads CASSPDNGQEPEAFF. CDR3 sequence (DNA): TGTGCCAGCAGCCCTGACAACGGACAGGAACCTGAAGCTTTCTTT.

V is TRBV27 and J is TRBJ2-1, with D maybe TRBD2 (7 bases). The germline V and J ends were trimmed by 2 bases and 4 bases, with 12 bases remaining between them. CDR3 length: 15 residues. Germline CDR1 is MNHEY and CDR2 is SMNVEV (reference sequence). The CDR3, as DNA: TGTGCCAGCAGTTTACGGGGGGCGCTTTACAATGAGCAGTTCTTC. The encoded protein is CASSLRGALYNEQFF.